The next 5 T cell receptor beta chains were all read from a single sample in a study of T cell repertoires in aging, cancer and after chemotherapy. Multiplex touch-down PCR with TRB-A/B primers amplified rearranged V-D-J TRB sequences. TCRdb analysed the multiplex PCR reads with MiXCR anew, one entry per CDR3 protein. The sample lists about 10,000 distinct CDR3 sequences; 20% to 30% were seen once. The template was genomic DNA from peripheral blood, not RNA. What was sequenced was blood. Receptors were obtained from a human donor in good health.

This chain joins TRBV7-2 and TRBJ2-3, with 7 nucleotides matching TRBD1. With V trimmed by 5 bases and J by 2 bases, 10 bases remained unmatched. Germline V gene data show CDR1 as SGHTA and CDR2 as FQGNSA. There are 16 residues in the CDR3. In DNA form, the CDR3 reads TGTGCCAGCAGCAATTCCCCGGGACAGTTCACAGATACGCAGTATTTT. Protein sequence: CASSNSPGQFTDTQYF.

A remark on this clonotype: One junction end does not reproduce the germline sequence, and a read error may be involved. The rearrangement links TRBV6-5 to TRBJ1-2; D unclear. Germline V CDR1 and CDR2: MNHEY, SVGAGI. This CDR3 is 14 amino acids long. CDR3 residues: CASRYLGILDGYTF. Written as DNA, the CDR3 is TGTGCCAGCAGATACTTAGGGATCCTTGATGGCTACACCTTC.

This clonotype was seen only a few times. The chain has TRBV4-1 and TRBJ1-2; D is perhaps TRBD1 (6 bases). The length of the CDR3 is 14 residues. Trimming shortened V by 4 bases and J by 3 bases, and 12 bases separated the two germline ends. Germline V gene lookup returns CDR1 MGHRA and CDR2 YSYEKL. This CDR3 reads CASSLRTADYGYTF. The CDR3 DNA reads TGCGCCAGCAGCCTTAGGACAGCCGACTATGGCTACACCTTC.

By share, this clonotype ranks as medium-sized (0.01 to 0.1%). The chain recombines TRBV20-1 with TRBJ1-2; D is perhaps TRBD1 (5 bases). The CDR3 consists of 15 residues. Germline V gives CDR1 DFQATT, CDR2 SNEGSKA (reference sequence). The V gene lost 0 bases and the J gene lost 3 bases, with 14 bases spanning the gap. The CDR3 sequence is CSARDYGAVDYGYTF. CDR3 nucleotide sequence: TGCAGTGCTAGAGATTACGGGGCGGTGGACTATGGCTACACCTTC.

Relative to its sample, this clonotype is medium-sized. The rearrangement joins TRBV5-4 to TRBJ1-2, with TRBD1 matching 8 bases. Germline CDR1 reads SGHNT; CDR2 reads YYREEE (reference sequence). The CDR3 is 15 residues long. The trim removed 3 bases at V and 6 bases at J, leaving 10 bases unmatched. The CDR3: CASSSGQGTLHGYTF. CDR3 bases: TGTGCCAGCAGCTCCGGACAGGGTACGCTTCATGGCTACACCTTC. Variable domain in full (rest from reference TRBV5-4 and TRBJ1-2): ETGVTQSPTHLIKTRGQQVTLRCSSQSGHNTVSWYQQALGQGPQFIFQYYREEENGRGNFPPRFSGLQFPNYSSELNVNALELDDSALYLCASSSGQGTLHGYTFGSGTRLTVV.